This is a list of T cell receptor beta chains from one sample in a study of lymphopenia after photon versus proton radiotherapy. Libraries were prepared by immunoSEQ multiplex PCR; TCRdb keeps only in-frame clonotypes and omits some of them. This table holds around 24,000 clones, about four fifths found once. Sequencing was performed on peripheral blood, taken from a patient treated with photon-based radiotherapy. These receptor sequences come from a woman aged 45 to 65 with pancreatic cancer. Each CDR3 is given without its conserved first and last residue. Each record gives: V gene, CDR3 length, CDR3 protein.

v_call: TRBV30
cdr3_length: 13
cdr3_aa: AWSVLRSGANVLT

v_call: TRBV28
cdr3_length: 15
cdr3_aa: ASSFRDRGKNSYEQY

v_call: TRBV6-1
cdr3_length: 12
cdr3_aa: ASSRGLASYEQY

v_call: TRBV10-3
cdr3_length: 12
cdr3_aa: AISNRGGDTEAF

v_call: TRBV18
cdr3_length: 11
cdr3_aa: ASSPEGTYEQY

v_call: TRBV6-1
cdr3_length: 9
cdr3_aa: ASSLRDIQF

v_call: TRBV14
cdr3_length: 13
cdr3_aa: ASSQAGTDRETQY

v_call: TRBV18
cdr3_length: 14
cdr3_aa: ASSPSGGTASNEQY

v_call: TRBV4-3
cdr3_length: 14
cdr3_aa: ASSQDPKGVLYGYT

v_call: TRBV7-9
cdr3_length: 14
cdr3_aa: ASSLDSGGVTYEQY

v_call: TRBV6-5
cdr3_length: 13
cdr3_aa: ASSYSRGGTGELF

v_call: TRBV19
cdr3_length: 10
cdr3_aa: ASSPGEGTQY

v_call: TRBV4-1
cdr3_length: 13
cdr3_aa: ASSQEGPGTHEQY

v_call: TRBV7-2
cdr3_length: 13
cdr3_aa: ASSSALVLSGELF

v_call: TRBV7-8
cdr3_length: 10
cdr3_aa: ASSWGSTEAF

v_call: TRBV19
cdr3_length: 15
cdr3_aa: ASSTPIGQTSNQPQH

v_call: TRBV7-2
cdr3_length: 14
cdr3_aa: ASSLAISGDYNEQF

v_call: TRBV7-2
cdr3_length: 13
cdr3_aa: ASSLTGDTRYEQY